The source of this T cell receptor (beta chain) is a study of blood T cell repertoires in COVID-19. As for the study in general: Material from acute and convalescent COVID-19 was sourced from the United States, Italy and Spain.

This CDR3 is built from 12 residues. CDR1 is MNHEY and CDR2 is SVGAGI in the germline V gene. The J segment lost 12 bases and the V segment lost 7 bases, leaving 8 bases of the junction unmatched. Original handling: Nucleated cell number was recorded as an estimate derived from reference gene primer amplification. Sequenced by immunoSEQ multiplex PCR; TCRdb stores in-frame clones only, minus some. V, J and clone size were drawn from that table, and D and trimming were deduced from the DNA. This sample has some 96,000 clones, with over 75% found just once. Input material: peripheral blood. This chain links TRBV6-5 with TRBJ2-1; 8 nucleotides line up with TRBD2. This TCR was sampled from a human donor in a cohort sampled during active COVID-19. For the CDR3, the DNA is TGTGCCAGCACTAACGGGGGGGGGCTGCAGTTCTTC. The encoded protein is CASTNGGGLQFF.